Below, one TCR beta chain is given with its context. These data come from a study of shared clonotypes between healthy human individuals. The germline V and J ends were trimmed by 5 bases and 8 bases, with 12 bases remaining between them. Germline V gene sequence: CDR1 MNHNY, CDR2 SVGAGI (reference sequence). The CDR3 runs to 12 residues. The assay was immunoSEQ multiplex PCR, and TCRdb's table has in-frame clones only and misses some. The sample carries about 480,000 clones, 60% to 80% recorded once. This chain connects TRBV6-6 to TRBJ1-2; possible D gene TRBD1, 5 bases. The sequence was collected from a woman between 35 and 50 years old in good health. Some clones in this sample may be carry-over from other donors' samples. Sequenced sample: PBMCs. The CDR3 region is CASSGHYEGYTF. Written as DNA, the CDR3 is TGTGCCAGCAGTGGACATTACGAGGGCTACACCTTC.